These 5 T cell receptor beta chains were all obtained from the same sample, sequenced in a study of T-cell memory formation after mild COVID-19. Using its own MiXCR run on the 5' RACE reads, TCRdb lists one record per CDR3 protein. Of 340,000 or so distinct CDR3 sequences in the sample, 10% to 15% were seen once. Sequenced sample: PBMCs or a T cell subset sorted from them (not recorded which). The receptors were sampled from a man in his late teens or twenties who had mild COVID-19 (a few samples of this study predate the infection). Cell type and time point are not known.

In its sample, this clonotype was seen a few times. The chain employs TRBV20-1 and TRBJ2-2; 7 positions match TRBD1. The CDR3 has 15 amino acids. Germline CDR1 DFQATT, CDR2 SNEGSKA (reference sequence). Trimming took 1 base from V and 6 from J; bases not matched to a gene: 8. The CDR3 spells CSARAQGIRAGELFF. CDR3 DNA: TGCAGTGCTAGAGCACAGGGGATACGGGCCGGGGAGCTGTTTTTT.

This rearrangement joins TRBV7-2 to TRBJ2-1; D is possibly TRBD2 (5 bases). V dropped 4 bases and J dropped 1 base, with 14 bases sitting between them. The CDR3 runs 16 residues. Germline-derived CDR1 and CDR2 are SGHTA and FQGNSA. CDR3 loop: CASSSRFSGSYNEQFF. The CDR3 DNA reads TGTGCCAGCAGCTCACGATTTTCGGGATCCTACAATGAGCAGTTCTTC.

This clonotype has a handful of counts. The V call is TRBV6-2 or TRBV6-3, the J call TRBJ2-2; TRBD1 matches at 8 bases. The CDR3 is 18 amino acids. V lost 2 bases to trimming and J lost 3 bases; unmatched junction nucleotides: 11. Germline V CDR1 and CDR2: MNHEY, SVGEGT. CDR3 protein: CASSYAQAGGRYTGELFF. The CDR3 nucleotides read TGTGCCAGCAGTTACGCCCAAGCAGGGGGCAGGTACACCGGGGAGCTGTTTTTT.

The chain joins TRBV6-5 to TRBJ2-7; possibly TRBD1 or TRBD2 for D (5 bases each). CDR3 length: 15 residues. Per germline, CDR1 MNHEY and CDR2 SVGAGI. Trimming pared 2 bases from V and 3 bases from J, leaving 14 bases between. CDR3 loop: CASSYGRDGDYEQYF. The DNA of the CDR3 is TGTGCCAGCAGTTACGGCCGGGACGGCGACTACGAGCAGTACTTC.

This clonotype was seen only a few times. The rearrangement links TRBV6-5 to TRBJ2-7; unclear D gene. The CDR3 covers 14 residues. With 6 bases removed from V and 6 bases from J, the gap between germline ends came to 18 bases. The germline CDR1 and CDR2 sequences are MNHEY and SVGAGI. The CDR3 DNA reads TGTGCCAGCAGCCCCAGTGGGTTGGCTACCGAGCAGTACTTC. Translating it yields CASSPSGLATEQYF.